This T cell receptor beta chain stems from a study of blood T cells in healthy people across ages. On this clonotype: Antigen unknown.

The CDR3 contains 15 residues. CDR1 and CDR2 from the germline V gene are MNHEY and SVGEGT. Broader study findings: Higher diversity, along with more naive CD4+ cells, distinguished long-lived donors from aged donors.

Through a sample-barcoded 5' primer and a J-beta primer mix, a second PCR was run for about 6 to 11 cycles. TCRdb itself ran the 5' RACE reads through MiXCR, one entry per CDR3 protein. This sample yields hundreds of thousands of distinct CDR3 sequences, of which under 30% are seen a single time; around 10% belongs to the top ten. The same specimen was also included in a second study, on T cells of mothers and their children.

Sequencing was done on a sample of blood. The rearrangement uses TRBV6-2 or TRBV6-3 and TRBJ2-5, with 9 bases matching TRBD1. The end of the DNA fits TRBJ2-7 better, so the J call may be wrong. The clonotype originates from a boy younger than 18 in good health. In DNA form, the CDR3 reads TGTGCCAGCAGAGACCCCGGGACAGGGTTCTACGAGCAGTACTTC. This codes for CASRDPGTGFYEQYF.